Listed here are 9 T cell receptor beta chains from one sample, sequenced in a study of T cells in Graves' hyperthyroidism and ophthalmopathy. The source material, RNA transcripts, was used to amplify TCR beta CDR3 regions. Initially, a first-round RT-PCR of the TCR CDR3 employed the HTBI primer set. A single record per CDR3 protein comes from TCRdb applying MiXCR to the multiplex PCR reads. The sample has under 40,000 distinct CDR3 sequences, roughly 52% seen once. The specimen sequenced was blood. The receptors originated from a woman aged 50 to 65 with Graves' hyperthyroidism that later progressed to Graves' ophthalmopathy.

The table lists this clonotype with many counts. DNA for the CDR3: TGCGCCAGCAGCCAAGAGACTAGACAGCGAATCAATCAGCCCCAGCATTTT. Encoded protein: CASSQETRQRINQPQHF. The V gene is TRBV4-1, the J gene TRBJ1-5; weak D call: TRBD1 (5 bases). The CDR3 totals 17 residues. Germline V lookup: CDR1 MGHRA, CDR2 YSYEKL. V shed 0 bases and J shed 3 bases, with 15 bases lying between them.

This clonotype was picked up many times. V gene TRBV7-9 combines with J gene TRBJ2-4, with D unclear. V lost 4 bases and J 1 base, leaving 14 bases between the germline ends. The germline V gene has CDR1 SEHNR and CDR2 FQNEAQ (reference sequence). The CDR3 is 16 residues long. The CDR3 nucleotides read TGTGCCAGCAGCTATAGGACGCCCCCCGCCAAAAACATTCAGTACTTC. This gives the protein CASSYRTPPAKNIQYF.

This clonotype was picked up many times. V usage is TRBV4-1 and J usage is TRBJ1-6, with 7 nucleotides matching TRBD1. The trim removed 0 bases at V and 9 bases at J, leaving 8 bases unmatched. Germline loops: CDR1 MGHRA, CDR2 YSYEKL. The length of the CDR3 is 16 residues. The CDR3 reads CASSQEHTGVGSPLHF. The CDR3 DNA reads TGCGCCAGCAGCCAAGAACATACAGGGGTCGGTTCACCCCTCCACTTT.

This sequence joins TRBV10-3 and TRBJ1-2; no definite D call. CDR1 and CDR2 (germline): ENHRY, SYGVKD. The CDR3 covers 12 residues. Between the trimmed V and J ends, which lost 2 bases and 6 bases, there was a span of 7 bases. CDR3 loop: CAISEQDDGYTF. The CDR3, as DNA: TGTGCCATCAGTGAGCAGGATGATGGCTACACCTTC.

This clonotype rates as medium-sized. The chain couples TRBV20-1 to TRBJ2-7; TRBD2 matches at 11 bases. Trimming at V came to 2 bases and at J to 3 bases, leaving 3 bases not matched to a gene. The CDR3 is made up of 14 amino acids. Germline assignment: CDR1 DFQATT and CDR2 SNEGSKA (reference sequence). The CDR3 reads CSARPGLAVYEQYF. CDR3 in DNA: TGCAGTGCTAGACCGGGACTAGCGGTCTACGAGCAGTACTTC.

This clonotype was found many times. The rearrangement uses TRBV28 and TRBJ2-2; 8 bases are a match to TRBD1. V lost 4 bases to trimming and J lost 2 bases; unmatched junction nucleotides: 3. Germline CDR1 MDHEN, CDR2 SYDVKM. The CDR3 sequence is 15 residues long. The CDR3 region is CASSSPGGNTGELFF. Here the CDR3 DNA reads TGTGCCAGCAGTTCCCCAGGGGGCAACACCGGGGAGCTGTTTTTT.

This clonotype was recorded at least ten times. The V and J genes are TRBV9 and TRBJ1-1; D uncertain. Trimming shortened V by 4 bases and J by 1 base, and 17 bases separated the two germline ends. CDR1 and CDR2 (germline): SGDLS, YYNGEE. The CDR3 sequence is 16 residues long. The chain's CDR3 is CASSPSVGRTNTEAFF. DNA of the CDR3: TGTGCCAGCAGCCCCTCGGTGGGAAGGACGAACACTGAAGCTTTCTTT. The variable domain in full, completed from reference TRBV9 and TRBJ1-1, reads DSGVTQTPKHLITATGQRVTLRCSPRSGDLSVYWYQQSLDQGLQFLIQYYNGEERAKGNILERFSAQQFPDLHSELNLSSLELGDSALYFCASSPSVGRTNTEAFFGQGTRLTVV.

Note on this clonotype: This is likely a read error, given that the CDR3 carries no conserved phenylalanine or tryptophan at its end. The V gene is TRBV5-1, the J gene TRBJ2-3; 11 nucleotides line up with TRBD2. Germline V lookup: CDR1 SGHRS, CDR2 YFSETQ. The CDR3 spans 16 residues. Written as DNA, the CDR3 is TGCGCCAGCAGGTGGGGGACTAGCGGATTCACAGATACACAGTATATT. This translates into CASRWGTSGFTDTQYI.

There are many counts of this clonotype. This sequence joins TRBV6-2 or TRBV6-3 and TRBJ2-1; D is unresolved. Looked up from germline, CDR1 is MNHEY and CDR2 is SVGEGT. V was pared by 6 bases and J by 4 bases, with 4 bases between. CDR3 length: 11 residues. Here the CDR3 DNA reads TGTGCCAGCAGCAATTACAATGAGCAGTTCTTC. Its protein product is CASSNYNEQFF.